This TCR beta chain was obtained from a study of blood T cell repertoires in COVID-19. On the study more broadly: Collection of acute and convalescent COVID-19 samples took place in the United States, Italy and Spain. The analysed material was cDNA or gDNA that came from T cells, B-cell-depleted T cells, or PBMCs.

In the source study's methods: Scientists estimated how many nucleated cells there were by amplifying reference gene primers. Some clones are missing from TCRdb's copy, which holds only in-frame ones; the method was immunoSEQ multiplex PCR. Clone size and the V and J calls come from that table; the DNA yielded D and trimming. The data contain fewer than 250,000 clones, over 80% of them seen just once; the ten biggest clones take up just under 6.5%. The CDR3 is 17 residues long. The germline V gene encodes CDR1 SGHDT and CDR2 YYEEEE. V lost 4 bases and J 0 bases, leaving 17 bases between the germline ends.

This sequence joins TRBV5-6 and TRBJ1-3, with no clear D. The sequence came from a woman aged 60-75 years with active or convalescent COVID-19. The sample comprised peripheral blood. This CDR3 reads CASSHYEPHYSGNTIYF. The DNA of the CDR3 is TGTGCCAGCAGCCATTATGAGCCCCACTACTCTGGAAACACCATATATTTT.